The 30 T cell receptor beta chains presented below share a single source sample, sequenced in a study of cytomegalovirus exposure and HLA in healthy donors. It was with 60 Vbeta and 13 Jbeta primers that the PCR ran. Clones were read by immunoSEQ multiplex PCR, and TCRdb kept only the in-frame ones, dropping some. The table includes over 110,000 clones, 75% to 80% detected once. The sample consisted of PBMCs. All receptors come from a woman aged 35 to 49 in good health and CMV-seropositive.

This clone was observed a few times. The chain has TRBV25-1 and TRBJ1-3, with 7 bases matching TRBD1. Germline V gene sequence: CDR1 MGHDK, CDR2 SYGVNS. The CDR3 spans 16 residues. V was pared by 3 bases and J by 1 base, with 6 bases of the junction left unmatched. The CDR3 DNA sequence: TGTGCCAGCAGTGACCTTGGGACAGTGTCTGGAAACACCATATATTTT. Translating gives CASSDLGTVSGNTIYF.

The V and J genes are TRBV10-3 and TRBJ1-4, with 7 bases matching TRBD1. V trimming: 10 bases; J trimming: 8 bases; junction bases outside the gene matches: 13. The CDR3 totals 14 residues. The V gene's germline CDR1 is ENHRY and CDR2 SYGVKD. This CDR3 reads CATGTAASREKLFF. The CDR3 DNA follows: TGTGCCACGGGGACAGCAGCATCTAGAGAAAAACTGTTTTTT.

This clone was counted once. The V gene is TRBV5-4, the J gene TRBJ2-7; 9 positions agree with TRBD2. J gave up 5 bases and V 4 bases, and 10 bases lay outside the gene matches. CDR1 is SGHNT, CDR2 YYREEE, per germline (reference sequence). This CDR3 has 15 residues. The CDR3 DNA reads TGTGCCAGCAGCCAGTCCGGGACTAGCAGCCACGAGCAGTACTTC. Protein sequence: CASSQSGTSSHEQYF.

This clone was detected a few times. The junction and the germline gene differ at one end; a read error may be behind it. The rearrangement uses TRBV6-1 and TRBJ2-7, with 8 bases aligning to TRBD2. This CDR3 has 13 residues. Germline CDR1 MNHNS, CDR2 SASEGT. CDR3 DNA: TGTGCCAGCGGTGAGCGGGAGTGGGACGAGCAGTACTTC. It is translated as CASGEREWDEQYF.

The V call is TRBV28, the J call TRBJ2-1, with 12 nucleotides matching TRBD2. Germline assignment: CDR1 MDHEN and CDR2 SYDVKM. The CDR3 totals 16 residues. The junction had 5 bases not matched to a gene; V was cut back by 5 bases and J by 3 bases. The CDR3 DNA reads TGTGCCAGCAGTCTCGAGACTAGCGGGAGCTACAATGAGCAGTTCTTC. Translated, it gives CASSLETSGSYNEQFF.

This clone showed up many times. The J gene is TRBJ2-1, the V gene TRBV6-6; 8 bases fit TRBD2. The trim removed 7 bases at V and 6 bases at J, leaving 8 bases unmatched. From germline, CDR1 is MNHNY and CDR2 SVGAGI (reference sequence). The CDR3 is 14 residues long. This CDR3 is CASKGTSDINEQFF. The CDR3 DNA reads as TGTGCCAGCAAAGGGACTAGTGACATCAATGAGCAGTTCTTC.

V gene TRBV30 combines with J gene TRBJ1-5; TRBD1 matches 8 bases. The ends lost 1 base at V and 7 bases at J; junction bases unmatched: 3. Germline CDR1 GTSNPN, CDR2 SVGIG (reference sequence). This CDR3 spans 13 amino acids. In nucleotides, the CDR3 is TGTGCCTGGAGTGGACAGGGGAGACAGCCCCAGCATTTT. It translates to CAWSGQGRQPQHF. Combining the CDR3 with reference TRBV30 and TRBJ1-5 gives the whole variable domain SQTIHQWPATLVQPVGSPLSLECTVEGTSNPNLYWYRQAAGRGLQLLFYSVGIGQISSEVPQNLSASRPQDRQFILSSKKLLLSDSGFYLCAWSGQGRQPQHFGDGTRLSIL.

V usage is TRBV6-1 and J usage is TRBJ1-6; unclear D gene. Per germline, CDR1 MNHNS and CDR2 SASEGT. The CDR3 covers 15 residues. With 1 base removed from V and 5 bases from J, the gap between germline ends came to 9 bases. CDR3 sequence: CASSEVWPHNSPLHF. In DNA form, the CDR3 reads TGTGCCAGCAGTGAAGTATGGCCTCATAATTCACCCCTCCACTTT.

V gene TRBV4-1 combines with J gene TRBJ1-1; 9 positions agree with TRBD1. This CDR3 spans 19 amino acids. The germline CDR1 and CDR2 sequences are MGHRA and YSYEKL. The V segment lost 2 bases and the J segment 0 bases; nucleotides outside the gene matches: 13. The CDR3 protein is CASSQTSRDRVLLNTEAFF. Written as DNA, the CDR3 is TGCGCCAGCAGCCAAACCTCGCGGGACAGGGTTCTTTTGAACACTGAAGCTTTCTTT.

This chain links TRBV6-1 with TRBJ2-1, with TRBD1 as a possible D gene (6 bases). CDR1 MNHNS and CDR2 SASEGT come from the germline V gene. The CDR3 runs to 15 residues. V was clipped by 6 bases and J by 1 base, with 13 bases between them. The CDR3 bases are TGTGCCAGCAGCCCACAGGGTAATTCCTACAATGAGCAGTTCTTC. Translated: CASSPQGNSYNEQFF.

V usage is TRBV2 and J usage is TRBJ2-2; D is unresolved. The CDR3 has 14 residues. Trimming pared 3 bases from V and 1 base from J, leaving 6 bases between. CDR1 and CDR2 (germline): SNHLY, FYNNEI. DNA for the CDR3: TGTGCCAGCAGTGAGGCTAGGAACACCGGGGAGCTGTTTTTT. Protein product: CASSEARNTGELFF.

This chain connects TRBV5-4 to TRBJ2-3, with 9 bases aligning to TRBD2. The CDR3 runs to 14 residues. Germline CDR1 is SGHNT and CDR2 is YYREEE (reference sequence). J was trimmed by 8 bases and V by 6 bases; bases with no gene match: 10. The CDR3 is CASNAGGRAGTQYF. CDR3 nucleotide sequence: TGTGCCAGCAATGCGGGAGGGCGTGCGGGTACGCAGTATTTT.

The chain recombines TRBV2 with TRBJ2-5; D is unresolved. Germline values: CDR1 SNHLY, CDR2 FYNNEI. There are 13 residues in the CDR3. The V end lost 4 bases, the J end lost 3 bases, and 9 bases lay between the germline ends. The CDR3 region has the DNA TGTGCCAGCAGTGGTTTTCGGGAAGAGACCCAGTACTTC. Its translation is CASSGFREETQYF. The variable domain in full, with the rest retrieved from reference TRBV2 and TRBJ2-5, is EPEVTQTPSHQVTQMGQEVILRCVPISNHLYFYWYRQILGQKVEFLVSFYNNEISEKSEIFDDQFSVERPDGSNFTLKIRSTKLEDSAMYFCASSGFREETQYFGPGTRLLVL.

DNA for the CDR3: TGTGCCAGCAGTCAGACAGGGGGCTATGGCTACACCTTC. This encodes CASSQTGGYGYTF. This chain links TRBV2 with TRBJ1-2, with TRBD1 matching 9 bases. Germline loops: CDR1 SNHLY, CDR2 FYNNEI. This CDR3 comprises 13 residues. The J segment lost 4 bases and the V segment lost 5 bases, leaving 2 bases of the junction unmatched.

The V gene is TRBV28, the J gene TRBJ2-7, with 7 bases matching TRBD2. The CDR3 totals 15 residues. Per the germline V gene, CDR1 is MDHEN and CDR2 is SYDVKM. J was trimmed by 4 bases and V by 7 bases; bases with no gene match: 13. In DNA, the CDR3 is TGTGCCAGCACCTCCCCCGGGGGGAATCGGTACGAGCAGTACTTC. This sequence encodes CASTSPGGNRYEQYF.

The chain combines TRBV18 with TRBJ2-7; D gene unclear. In germline, CDR1 is KGHSH, CDR2 LQKENI. V lost 2 bases and J 7 bases, leaving 9 bases between the germline ends. The CDR3 spans 12 residues. The CDR3 protein is CASSPYGSEQYF. In nucleotides, the CDR3 is TGTGCCAGCTCACCATACGGTTCGGAGCAGTACTTC.

The rearrangement joins TRBV6-6 to TRBJ2-3, with TRBD1 as a possible D gene (5 bases). V shed 0 bases and J shed 4 bases, with 11 bases lying between them. The CDR3 is 15 amino acids. Germline CDR1 and CDR2: MNHNY and SVGAGI (reference sequence). As DNA, the CDR3 is TGTGCCAGCAGTTACTCGTTTACAGGCGCAGATACGCAGTATTTT. Its translation: CASSYSFTGADTQYF.

The chain combines TRBV27 with TRBJ2-3; 10 bases are shared with TRBD2. V gave up 2 bases and J gave up 4 bases; unmatched junction bases: 3. CDR1 MNHEY and CDR2 SMNVEV come from the germline V gene (reference sequence). The CDR3 is 15 residues long. Here the CDR3 DNA reads TGTGCCAGCAGTTTACTAGCGGGAGTGCCAGATACGCAGTATTTT. This encodes CASSLLAGVPDTQYF.

This chain uses TRBV5-6 with TRBJ2-2, with 12 positions matching TRBD2. V was pared by 6 bases and J by 5 bases, with 8 bases of the junction left unmatched. The CDR3 is 16 amino acids. The germline gives CDR1 SGHDT, CDR2 YYEEEE. The CDR3 coding sequence is TGTGCCAGCAACCGACTAGCGGGAGTGAGAACCGGGGAGCTGTTTTTT. Encoded protein: CASNRLAGVRTGELFF. Full variable domain (rest looked up from reference TRBV5-6 and TRBJ2-2): DAGVTQSPTHLIKTRGQQVTLRCSPKSGHDTVSWYQQALGQGPQFIFQYYEEEERQRGNFPDRFSGHQFPNYSSELNVNALLLGDSALYLCASNRLAGVRTGELFFGEGSRLTVL.

The rearrangement uses TRBV5-1 and TRBJ2-7; TRBD1 matches at 8 bases. The CDR3 has 13 amino acids. CDR1 is SGHRS and CDR2 is YFSETQ in the germline V gene. The V segment lost 6 bases and the J segment 7 bases; nucleotides outside the gene matches: 9. The DNA of the CDR3 is TGCGCCAGCAAGGTTCAGGGGGCCGGGGAGCAGTACTTC. This translates into CASKVQGAGEQYF.

The CDR3 protein is CASSSSTDTQYF. CDR3 DNA sequence: TGTGCCAGCAGCTCTAGCACAGATACGCAGTATTTT. The rearrangement links TRBV5-6 to TRBJ2-3; D is unresolved. The CDR3 spans 12 residues. Trimming took 3 bases from V and 0 from J, leaving 2 bases between them. CDR1 SGHDT and CDR2 YYEEEE come from the germline V gene.

V usage is TRBV5-1 and J usage is TRBJ2-3, with D possibly being TRBD1 (6 bases). V shed 4 bases and J shed 2 bases, with 11 bases lying between them. There are 14 residues in the CDR3. Germline V gene data show CDR1 as SGHRS and CDR2 as YFSETQ. DNA for the CDR3: TGCGCCAGCAGCATACGGGACAACACAGATACGCAGTATTTT. Protein sequence: CASSIRDNTDTQYF.

This clone appeared a few times. The chain is built from TRBV11-2 and TRBJ2-7, with a weak D call TRBD1 (5 bases). The CDR3 is 14 residues long. V was cut by 8 bases and J by 0 bases, with 14 bases left in between. Germline V lookup: CDR1 SGHAT, CDR2 FQNNGV. The CDR3 DNA reads TGTGCCAGCCCTCAGGGTGGCAGCTCCTACGAGCAGTACTTC. This translates into CASPQGGSSYEQYF.

The chain has TRBV5-1 and TRBJ2-1; 10 bases map to TRBD2. V was clipped by 5 bases and J by 9 bases; unmatched bases: 5. This CDR3 has 13 amino acids. The V gene's germline CDR1 is SGHRS and CDR2 YFSETQ. CDR3 amino acids: CASRERLAGEQFF. In DNA, the CDR3 is TGCGCCAGCAGGGAGCGACTAGCGGGTGAGCAGTTCTTC.

The chain employs TRBV4-2 and TRBJ2-5, with TRBD2 matching 7 bases. The length of the CDR3 is 16 residues. Germline CDR1 is LGHNA and CDR2 is YNFKEQ. J lost 1 base, V lost 0 bases, and 5 bases had no gene match. CDR3 region: CASSQEYGRSQETQYF. The CDR3 DNA follows: TGTGCCAGCAGCCAAGAGTACGGGAGGTCCCAAGAGACCCAGTACTTC.

The chain carries TRBV2 and TRBJ1-4; TRBD1 aligns across 7 bases. The CDR3 spans 14 residues. Germline V gene sequence: CDR1 SNHLY, CDR2 FYNNEI. Trimming took 5 bases from V and 5 from J; bases not matched to a gene: 5. The CDR3 nucleotides read TGTGCCAGCAGTACAGTACAGGGGAATGAAAAACTGTTTTTT. Amino acid sequence: CASSTVQGNEKLFF.

J is TRBJ2-2 and V is TRBV2; a possible D gene is TRBD1 (7 bases). This CDR3 comprises 14 residues. V lost 11 bases and J lost 7, with 20 bases in between. Germline CDR1 SNHLY, CDR2 FYNNEI. The CDR3 nucleotides read TGTGCCCTAGGGGGCAGGGGAGGCCACGGGGAGCTGTTTTTT. Translated, it gives CALGGRGGHGELFF. Using reference TRBV2 and TRBJ2-2 for the parts outside the CDR3, the full variable domain is EPEVTQTPSHQVTQMGQEVILRCVPISNHLYFYWYRQILGQKVEFLVSFYNNEISEKSEIFDDQFSVERPDGSNFTLKIRSTKLEDSAMYFCALGGRGGHGELFFGEGSRLTVL.

The V call is TRBV6-1, the J call TRBJ2-7, with D possibly matching TRBD2 (6 bases). The CDR3 has 12 amino acids. Trimming shortened V by 7 bases and J by 6 bases, and 13 bases separated the two germline ends. Germline values: CDR1 MNHNS, CDR2 SASEGT. CDR3 nucleotides: TGTGCCAGCACGGGAGCGTACAGCGAGCAGTACTTC. As protein: CASTGAYSEQYF.

The chain uses TRBV7-9 and TRBJ2-1, with D possibly being TRBD1 (5 bases). CDR3 length: 14 amino acids. Looked up from germline, CDR1 is SEHNR and CDR2 is FQNEAQ (reference sequence). The V and J ends lost 3 bases and 5 bases respectively, with 11 bases between them. CDR3 sequence: CASSFPLGHNEQFF. The CDR3 DNA sequence: TGTGCCAGCAGCTTCCCTTTGGGGCACAATGAGCAGTTCTTC.

This clone was seen a few times. The rearrangement uses TRBV19 and TRBJ2-1; 12 bases match TRBD2. The CDR3 runs 16 residues. V shed 5 bases and J 8 bases; nucleotides not matched to a gene: 10. The germline CDR1 and CDR2 sequences are LNHDA and SQIVND (reference sequence). CDR3 bases: TGTGCCAGTAGTCTCAGGTCTAGCGGGAGGGCCGATGAGCAGTTCTTC. This gives the protein CASSLRSSGRADEQFF.